This T cell receptor (beta chain) was identified in a study of T cells after yellow fever vaccination. TCRdb reprocessed the 5' RACE reads via MiXCR and lists one record per CDR3 protein. The top ten hold about 15% of the sample, which has around 49,000 distinct CDR3 sequences, 6.5% to 8.5% seen once. This clonotype was recorded many times. Germline CDR1 SGHTA, CDR2 FQGNSA. The CDR3 covers 12 residues. Trimming cost V 4 bases and J 2 bases, with 6 bases left between them. The rearrangement links TRBV7-2 to TRBJ2-7; no reliable D call. This receptor was taken from a young man who received the YFV17D yellow fever vaccine. The sequenced sample was CD8+ T cells not binding an NS4B(214-222) dextramer, sorted from PBMCs, obtained 45 days after the yellow fever booster vaccination. The CDR3 sequence: CASSSGTYEQYF. DNA for the CDR3: TGTGCCAGCAGCTCTGGAACCTACGAGCAGTACTTC.